This passage covers 28 T cell receptor beta chains from one sample sequenced in a study of blood T cell repertoires in COVID-19. Using immunoSEQ multiplex PCR, the repertoire was profiled, and TCRdb retains in-frame clones only, with some absent. The data hold under 300,000 clones, with 80% to 90% observed a single time. Sequenced: PBMCs or T cells enriched from blood (not recorded which). The receptors derive from a woman younger than 30 who had recovered from COVID-19.

The chain links TRBV24-1 to TRBJ2-3; 8 positions agree with TRBD1. Germline V gene sequence: CDR1 KGHDR, CDR2 SFDVKD. The J segment lost 4 bases and the V segment lost 1 base, leaving 6 bases of the junction unmatched. The length of the CDR3 is 16 residues. The CDR3 loop is CATSDFGRGRPDTQYF. The CDR3 DNA follows: TGTGCCACCAGTGATTTTGGCAGGGGGCGCCCAGATACGCAGTATTTT.

The chain uses TRBV4-1 and TRBJ1-1; D is ambiguous. The CDR3 loop spans 14 amino acids. The V and J ends lost 6 bases and 1 base respectively, with 12 bases between them. The germline V gene has CDR1 MGHRA and CDR2 YSYEKL. The CDR3 sequence is CASRLPRENTEAFF. Written as DNA, the CDR3 is TGCGCCAGCAGACTACCCCGGGAGAACACTGAAGCTTTCTTT.

This clone has just a few counts. This sequence joins TRBV6-5 and TRBJ2-1; D may be TRBD1 (5 bases). This CDR3 spans 10 amino acids. Germline V gene sequence: CDR1 MNHEY, CDR2 SVGAGI. V shed 6 bases and J shed 10 bases, with 7 bases lying between them. The CDR3 loop is CASRRQEQFF. In nucleotides, the CDR3 is TGTGCCAGCAGAAGACAGGAGCAGTTCTTC.

DNA of the CDR3: TGTGCCAGCAGCAGGGGGACAGGGATCTATGGCTACACCTTC. Translated, it gives CASSRGTGIYGYTF. The chain joins TRBV3-1 (or the pseudogene TRBV3-2) to TRBJ1-2; 9 positions agree with TRBD1. The germline V gene has CDR1 LGHDT and CDR2 YNNKEL (reference sequence). The CDR3 has 14 residues. V dropped 5 bases and J dropped 4; count of bases not matched to a gene: 5.

V gene TRBV3-1 (or the pseudogene TRBV3-2) combines with J gene TRBJ1-6; 7 bases are shared with TRBD1. J was trimmed by 14 bases and V by 3 bases; bases with no gene match: 16. The CDR3 is made up of 16 amino acids. CDR1 and CDR2 (germline): LGHDT, YNNKEL (reference sequence). CDR3 region: CASSHSGQPVRSALHF. The CDR3 region has the DNA TGTGCCAGCAGCCACTCGGGACAGCCGGTAAGGTCAGCCCTCCACTTT.

The J gene is TRBJ1-4, the V gene TRBV3-1 (or the pseudogene TRBV3-2); 10 bases fit TRBD1. The CDR3 length is 15 residues. The trim removed 5 bases at V and 5 bases at J, leaving 5 bases unmatched. CDR1 is LGHDT and CDR2 is YNNKEL in the germline V gene (reference sequence). The CDR3 reads CASSSWTGGNEKLFF. The CDR3 DNA reads TGTGCCAGCAGCTCCTGGACAGGGGGAAATGAAAAACTGTTTTTT.

A single count supports this clone. V usage is TRBV28 and J usage is TRBJ2-7; tentative D call: TRBD2 (5 bases). Germline V gives CDR1 MDHEN, CDR2 SYDVKM. The CDR3 has 14 amino acids. With 2 bases removed from V and 0 bases from J, the gap between germline ends came to 8 bases. CDR3 sequence reads: CASSLPGNSYEQYF. The CDR3 coding sequence is TGTGCCAGCAGTTTACCGGGAAACTCCTACGAGCAGTACTTC.

The chain is built from TRBV7-6 and TRBJ2-5; D possibly corresponds to TRBD2 (6 bases). This CDR3 has 15 residues. Germline V gives CDR1 SGHVS, CDR2 FNYEAQ. V lost 0 bases to trimming and J lost 5 bases, with 13 bases between them. This CDR3 is CASSLARAGRETQYF. The CDR3 DNA follows: TGTGCCAGCAGCTTAGCGCGCGCAGGGAGGGAGACCCAGTACTTC.

The chain joins TRBV5-4 to TRBJ1-1, with 7 positions matching TRBD1. The CDR3 is 12 residues long. CDR1 and CDR2 (germline): SGHNT, YYREEE (reference sequence). Unmatched junction bases numbered 4, after V lost 7 bases and J lost 4 bases. The DNA of the CDR3 is TGTGCCAGCTTCCCAGGGGGCACTGAAGCTTTCTTT. This gives the protein CASFPGGTEAFF.

The chain carries TRBV20-1 and TRBJ1-1, with 7 bases identical to TRBD1. Unmatched junction bases numbered 3, after V lost 3 bases and J lost 8 bases. Germline V gives CDR1 DFQATT, CDR2 SNEGSKA (reference sequence). This CDR3 has 11 amino acids. CDR3 bases: TGCAGTGCTAGGAGGGGGCTCGAAGCTTTCTTT. It is translated as CSARRGLEAFF.

The chain recombines TRBV7-2 with TRBJ1-3; 9 nucleotides match TRBD1. The junction had 6 bases not matched to a gene; V was cut back by 5 bases and J by 1 base. The CDR3 sequence is 16 residues long. The germline CDR1 and CDR2 sequences are SGHTA and FQGNSA. In nucleotides, the CDR3 is TGTGCCAGCAGCCCTCCCGGGACAGGGTCTGGAAACACCATATATTTT. This encodes CASSPPGTGSGNTIYF.

The chain employs TRBV11-3 and TRBJ2-3; TRBD2 aligns across 13 bases. The CDR3 consists of 17 residues. Looked up from germline, CDR1 is SGHNT and CDR2 is YENEEA. Losses at the gene ends were 5 bases for V and 1 base for J; bases not matched to a gene: 6. The CDR3 DNA reads TGTGCCAGCAGCCCGGGGACTAGCGGGGTTGGCACAGATACGCAGTATTTT. This gives the protein CASSPGTSGVGTDTQYF.

The sample holds one count of this clone. This rearrangement joins TRBV7-9 to TRBJ2-1; D not certain. Germline CDR1 reads SEHNR; CDR2 reads FQNEAQ (reference sequence). The germline V and J ends were trimmed by 3 bases and 2 bases, with 2 bases remaining between them. This CDR3 is 12 amino acids long. The CDR3 loop reads CASSFTYNEQFF. DNA for the CDR3: TGTGCCAGCAGCTTCACCTACAATGAGCAGTTCTTC. Supplemented by reference TRBV7-9 and TRBJ2-1, the full variable domain reads DTGVSQNPRHKITKRGQNVTFRCDPISEHNRLYWYRQTLGQGPEFLTYFQNEAQLEKSRLLSDRFSAERPKGSFSTLEIQRTEQGDSAMYLCASSFTYNEQFFGPGTRLTVL.

The genes are TRBV5-4 and TRBJ2-2, with TRBD1 as a possible D gene (6 bases). This CDR3 region has 16 residues. CDR1 and CDR2 (germline): SGHNT, YYREEE (reference sequence). Trimming removed 4 bases at V and 4 bases at J, with 17 bases between. DNA of the CDR3: TGTGCCAGCAGCGTCAAGGGGGTTCGGAGCACCGGGGAGCTGTTTTTT. Its protein product is CASSVKGVRSTGELFF.

CDR3 sequence: CASSATGGALLSNYGYTF. DNA of the CDR3: TGCGCCAGCAGCGCGACAGGGGGCGCCTTGTTGTCTAACTATGGCTACACCTTC. The genes are TRBV5-1 and TRBJ1-2, with 10 bases matching TRBD1. Trimming at V came to 4 bases and at J to 0 bases, leaving 12 bases not matched to a gene. From germline, CDR1 is SGHRS and CDR2 YFSETQ. The CDR3 is 18 residues long.

The chain is built from TRBV7-2 and TRBJ2-4; 8 nucleotides match TRBD1. Germline V gene data show CDR1 as SGHTA and CDR2 as FQGNSA. The CDR3 has 14 amino acids. Trimming at V came to 5 bases and at J to 9 bases, leaving 9 bases not matched to a gene. DNA of the CDR3: TGTGCCAGCAGCACTCGTGGACAGGGAGGCATTCAGTACTTC. It yields the protein CASSTRGQGGIQYF.

CDR3 residues: CASSFISGGAGETQYF. For the CDR3, the DNA is TGCGCCAGCAGCTTTATTAGCGGGGGGGCTGGAGAGACCCAGTACTTC. The chain uses TRBV5-1 and TRBJ2-5; 11 nucleotides line up with TRBD2. Trimming at V came to 2 bases and at J to 4 bases, leaving 7 bases not matched to a gene. The CDR3 is made up of 16 amino acids. The V gene's germline CDR1 is SGHRS and CDR2 YFSETQ.

The chain combines TRBV2 with TRBJ1-2; TRBD1 matches 7 bases. This CDR3 region has 13 residues. The V and J ends lost 10 bases and 8 bases, in that order; junction bases with no gene match: 13. Germline V gene sequence: CDR1 SNHLY, CDR2 FYNNEI. CDR3 in amino acids: CANQTGSLGGYTF. Here the CDR3 DNA reads TGTGCCAACCAGACAGGGAGTCTGGGGGGCTACACCTTC.

The V and J genes are TRBV9 and TRBJ1-5, with 9 bases aligning to TRBD1. The CDR3 loop spans 14 amino acids. Germline V CDR1 and CDR2: SGDLS, YYNGEE. J gave up 4 bases and V 7 bases, and 6 bases lay outside the gene matches. This CDR3 reads CASSGTGLNQPQHF. CDR3 DNA sequence: TGTGCCAGCTCAGGGACAGGGCTAAATCAGCCCCAGCATTTT.

This clone occurred once. The chain recombines TRBV19 with TRBJ2-7; 10 bases map to TRBD1. In germline, CDR1 is LNHDA, CDR2 SQIVND (reference sequence). The CDR3 runs 15 residues. The J segment lost 6 bases and the V segment lost 1 base, leaving 6 bases of the junction unmatched. The CDR3 spells CASSIVGGQGLEQYF. The CDR3, as DNA: TGTGCCAGTAGTATAGTAGGGGGACAGGGGCTCGAGCAGTACTTC. Using reference TRBV19 and TRBJ2-7 for the parts outside the CDR3, the full variable domain is DGGITQSPKYLFRKEGQNVTLSCEQNLNHDAMYWYRQDPGQGLRLIYYSQIVNDFQKGDIAEGYSVSREKKESFPLTVTSAQKNPTAFYLCASSIVGGQGLEQYFGPGTRLTVT.

In DNA, the CDR3 is TGTGCCAGCAGTGACCGACAAGGCCTATCTAATGAAAAACTGTTTTTT. It encodes CASSDRQGLSNEKLFF. The rearrangement uses TRBV2 and TRBJ1-4, with D unclear. The length of the CDR3 is 16 residues. CDR1 is SNHLY and CDR2 is FYNNEI in the germline V gene. The V gene lost 3 bases and the J gene lost 3 bases, with 14 bases spanning the gap.

The CDR3 DNA is TGTGCCAGCAGCGTAGAAGGAGGGGGCGAGACAGATACGCAGTATTTT. It is translated as CASSVEGGGETDTQYF. This chain joins TRBV9 and TRBJ2-3, with D maybe TRBD1 (7 bases). Trimming cost V 0 bases and J 3 bases, with 14 bases left between them. The germline V gene encodes CDR1 SGDLS and CDR2 YYNGEE. This CDR3 comprises 16 residues.

The rearrangement links TRBV28 to TRBJ2-3, with D tentatively TRBD1 (7 bases). The V gene lost 2 bases and the J gene lost 0 bases, with 15 bases spanning the gap. The CDR3 spans 17 residues. Per germline, CDR1 MDHEN and CDR2 SYDVKM. The CDR3 sequence: CASSLKGGGGSTDTQYF. The CDR3, as DNA: TGTGCCAGCAGTTTAAAAGGAGGGGGCGGTAGCACAGATACGCAGTATTTT.

This chain links TRBV28 with TRBJ1-1; 8 bases are a match to TRBD1. CDR3 length equals 16 residues. The J segment lost 3 bases and the V segment lost 3 bases, leaving 9 bases of the junction unmatched. CDR1 and CDR2 from the germline V gene are MDHEN and SYDVKM. This CDR3 is CASSLDRVGGDTEAFF. DNA of the CDR3: TGTGCCAGCAGTTTGGACAGGGTAGGAGGAGACACTGAAGCTTTCTTT. The full variable domain, rest sourced from reference TRBV28 and TRBJ1-1, is DVKVTQSSRYLVKRTGEKVFLECVQDMDHENMFWYRQDPGLGLRLIYFSYDVKMKEKGDIPEGYSVSREKKERFSLILESASTNQTSMYLCASSLDRVGGDTEAFFGQGTRLTVV.

The V and J genes are TRBV27 and TRBJ2-4, with D uncertain. CDR1 is MNHEY and CDR2 is SMNVEV in the germline V gene (reference sequence). The CDR3 consists of 13 residues. Trimming took 0 bases from V and 5 from J, leaving 5 bases between them. This chain's CDR3 is CASSLSRENIQYF. CDR3 DNA sequence: TGTGCCAGCAGTTTATCTCGGGAAAACATTCAGTACTTC.

The chain recombines TRBV6-5 with TRBJ2-7; TRBD1 matches at 8 bases. Losses at the gene ends were 6 bases for V and 4 bases for J; bases not matched to a gene: 8. Looked up from germline, CDR1 is MNHEY and CDR2 is SVGAGI. This CDR3 has 14 amino acids. CDR3 residues: CASSPRTGTYEQYF. CDR3 in DNA: TGTGCCAGCAGCCCCCGGACAGGGACTTACGAGCAGTACTTC.

This chain uses TRBV19 with TRBJ1-4; possible D gene TRBD1, 5 bases. The germline V gene has CDR1 LNHDA and CDR2 SQIVND (reference sequence). Trimming took 6 bases from V and 4 from J, leaving 15 bases between them. CDR3 size: 15 residues. DNA for the CDR3: TGTGCCAGTAGCGAGTCTTGGGGGGTTAATGAAAAACTGTTTTTT. Its protein product is CASSESWGVNEKLFF.

The chain employs TRBV5-5 and TRBJ1-2, with a weak D call TRBD1 (5 bases). Trimming pared 4 bases from V and 0 bases from J, leaving 10 bases between. This CDR3 has 14 residues. Germline values: CDR1 SGHKS, CDR2 YYEKEE (reference sequence). The CDR3 sequence: CASSAIGANYGYTF. The CDR3 DNA reads as TGTGCCAGCAGCGCAATAGGGGCTAACTATGGCTACACCTTC.